This T cell receptor (beta chain) appears in the sequencing data of a study of blood T cell repertoires in COVID-19. Study-wide context: COVID-19 samples from acute and convalescent phases originated in the United States, Italy and Spain. In each case, the material was cDNA or gDNA derived from T cells, B-cell-depleted T cells, or PBMCs.

Original analysis: It was from reference gene primer amplification that nucleated cell counts were estimated. The assay was immunoSEQ multiplex PCR, and TCRdb's table has in-frame clones only and misses some. For V, J and clone size, that table is used; D and trimming come from the DNA. Of 90,000 or so clones listed, approximately 86% were seen once; the top ten hold roughly 1.2%. V lost 5 bases and J lost 1, with 14 bases in between. In germline, CDR1 is KGHSH, CDR2 LQKENI. The CDR3 is 16 residues long. The chain joins TRBV18 to TRBJ2-2; D might be TRBD1 (5 bases). This clonotype was sampled from an elderly man with active or convalescent COVID-19. Sequencing was carried out using peripheral blood. CDR3 loop: CASSIEQAMNTGELFF. DNA for the CDR3: TGTGCCAGCTCAATAGAACAGGCGATGAACACCGGGGAGCTGTTTTTT. Variable domain in full (rest from reference TRBV18 and TRBJ2-2): NAGVMQNPRHLVRRRGQEARLRCSPMKGHSHVYWYRQLPEEGLKFMVYLQKENIIDESGMPKERFSAEFPKEGPSILRIQQVVRGDSAAYFCASSIEQAMNTGELFFGEGSRLTVL.